Each of the 9 T cell receptor beta chains below was sequenced from the same sample in a study of OX40 agonist ivuxolimab in advanced cancers. Clones were read by immunoSEQ multiplex PCR, and TCRdb kept only the in-frame ones, dropping some. This table holds 35,000 to 40,000 clones, 65% to 90% found once. Sequences were derived from CD4+ or CD8+ T cells sorted from blood, sampled in a trial of the OX40 agonist ivuxolimab. The source of these receptors is an adult with an advanced solid tumor such as melanoma, head and neck, liver or kidney cancer.

Only a few counts were recorded for this clone. This rearrangement joins TRBV15 to TRBJ2-1; TRBD2 might be the D (6 bases). Germline-derived CDR1 and CDR2 are LNHNV and YYDKDF (reference sequence). This CDR3 contains 16 residues. V was pared by 6 bases and J by 9 bases, with 24 bases between. The CDR3 bases are TGTGCCACCAGAACGAGAGGTTCGGGGGAGGTTGGTGAGCAGTTCTTC. Its translation: CATRTRGSGEVGEQFF.

This chain connects TRBV5-1 to TRBJ1-6; 10 bases are a match to TRBD1. Trimming removed 4 bases from V and 7 bases from J; junction bases left unmatched: 5. Germline lookup yields CDR1 SGHRS and CDR2 YFSETQ. The CDR3 totals 15 residues. In nucleotides, the CDR3 is TGCGCCAGCAGCCGAGAGACAGGGGGCAATTCACCCCTCCACTTT. Protein: CASSRETGGNSPLHF.

This chain connects TRBV5-1 to TRBJ1-4, with 10 nucleotides matching TRBD1. V gave up 0 bases and J gave up 4 bases; unmatched junction bases: 0. The germline CDR1 and CDR2 sequences are SGHRS and YFSETQ. CDR3 length: 15 residues. The CDR3: CASSLGTGGNEKLFF. CDR3 nucleotide sequence: TGCGCCAGCAGCTTGGGGACAGGGGGTAATGAAAAACTGTTTTTT.

V and J are TRBV7-2 and TRBJ2-3; D gene ambiguous. Per germline, CDR1 SGHTA and CDR2 FQGNSA. Trimming removed 1 base from V and 5 bases from J, with 7 bases in between. The CDR3 sequence is 13 residues long. Here the CDR3 reads CASSLDLQDTQYF. DNA of the CDR3: TGTGCCAGCAGCTTAGACCTCCAAGATACGCAGTATTTT.

CDR3 coding DNA: TGTGCCAGCAGCTTAAATGTTTGGGGACGGACTGAAGCTTTCTTT. Its translation is CASSLNVWGRTEAFF. The chain uses TRBV7-2 and TRBJ1-1; perhaps TRBD1 as D (5 bases). CDR1 is SGHTA and CDR2 is FQGNSA in the germline V gene. The CDR3 is made up of 15 amino acids. V lost 2 bases, J lost 5 bases, and 15 bases lay in between.

The chain has TRBV18 and TRBJ2-5; D might be TRBD1 (6 bases). V gave up 2 bases and J gave up 4 bases, with 11 bases separating them. The CDR3 contains 14 residues. Germline CDR1 is KGHSH and CDR2 is LQKENI. The CDR3 loop reads CASSPTGSRETQYF. Written as DNA, the CDR3 is TGTGCCAGCTCACCAACAGGGAGTAGAGAGACCCAGTACTTC.

A few counts support this clone. The chain has TRBV30 and TRBJ2-1; the match to TRBD2 covers 11 bases. V lost 0 bases, J lost 9 bases, and 7 bases stayed unmatched. This CDR3 is built from 15 residues. Germline assignment: CDR1 GTSNPN and CDR2 SVGIG (reference sequence). CDR3 region: CAWSVRSGGAGEQFF. In nucleotides, the CDR3 is TGTGCCTGGAGTGTACGTAGCGGGGGGGCCGGTGAGCAGTTCTTC.

The chain employs TRBV7-2 and TRBJ2-5, with 8 bases lining up with TRBD2. The V gene end was trimmed by 5 bases and the J gene end by 4 bases; junction bases not matched to a gene: 12. Germline V gives CDR1 SGHTA, CDR2 FQGNSA. This CDR3 has 16 amino acids. The CDR3 region has the DNA TGTGCCAGCAGCCGCACCCGGGGGGGTTTCAGAGAGACCCAGTACTTC. It is translated as CASSRTRGGFRETQYF.

Details on this clone: Germline is not matched at one junction end, which may reflect a read error. The chain recombines TRBV28 with TRBJ1-2, with 7 nucleotides matching TRBD1. The V gene's germline CDR1 is MDHEN and CDR2 SYDVKM. The CDR3 sequence is 14 residues long. The CDR3 region has the DNA TGTGCCAGCAGCTCCTCCGAGGGGACAGAGTTTTCCCCCTTC. It codes for CASSSSEGTEFSPF.